The rows below give T cell receptor beta chains drawn from one sample of a study of OX40 agonist ivuxolimab in advanced cancers. The repertoire was sequenced with immunoSEQ multiplex PCR; TCRdb's copy has only in-frame clones and lacks some. The sample lists about 53,000 clones; 79% were seen once. The sample was CD4+ or CD8+ T cells sorted from blood, taken in a trial of the OX40 agonist ivuxolimab. These receptors were collected from an adult with an advanced solid tumor such as melanoma, head and neck, liver or kidney cancer. CDR3s include the opening cysteine and the closing phenylalanine or tryptophan. The D gene is left open where the match is weak. Clone size is shown for a subset of rows, as once, few, many or a class of expanded clone.

v_call	j_call	clone_size	d_call	cdr3_nt	cdr3_aa
TRBV19	TRBJ2-7	.	TRBD1	TGTGCCAGTAGTCTCGACAGGGTGTTTGCCGAGCAGTACTTC	CASSLDRVFAEQYF
TRBV27	TRBJ2-1	.	TRBD2	TGTGCCAGCAGTCCCCCATATAGCGGGAGGGGACGGACGAACAATGAGCAGTTCTTC	CASSPPYSGRGRTNNEQFF
TRBV30	TRBJ2-1	.	TRBD2	TGTGCCTGGGGCTTATGGAGCGGGATAGACAATGAGCAGTTCTTC	CAWGLWSGIDNEQFF
TRBV9	TRBJ2-2	.	.	TGTGCCAGCAACAGACCTACAGGGAACACCGGGGAGCTGTTTTTT	CASNRPTGNTGELFF
TRBV6-6	TRBJ1-1	.	.	TGTGCCAGCAGTTCAGTCCTCTTCCGAGCTTTCTTT	CASSSVLFRAFF
TRBV6-1	TRBJ2-7	.	.	TGTGCCAGCAGTTATCCAGGGATCAACGAGCAGTACTTC	CASSYPGINEQYF
TRBV27	TRBJ2-2	once	.	TGTGCCAGCAGTTTTACCTCGGGGGACCGGGAGCTGTTTTTT	CASSFTSGDRELFF
TRBV18	TRBJ1-5	.	.	TGTGCCAGCTCACCACCGGGCGGGGGCAATCAGCCCCAGCATTTT	CASSPPGGGNQPQHF
TRBV28	TRBJ2-1	.	.	TGTGCCAGCAGTTATTCCGGGACAAAATACAATGAGCAGTTCTTC	CASSYSGTKYNEQFF
TRBV18	TRBJ1-5	.	TRBD1	TGTGCCAGCTCACCTGCCGCGACAGGGTTTGGAAGCAATCAGCCCCAGCATTTT	CASSPAATGFGSNQPQHF
TRBV28	TRBJ1-6	few	TRBD1	TGTGCCAGCAGAACCGACCTCACAGGGGCCAATTCACCCCTCCACTTT	CASRTDLTGANSPLHF
TRBV7-8	TRBJ2-5	.	.	TGTGCCAGCAGCTTATTTTGGGGAGCGGGAGAGACCCAGTACTTC	CASSLFWGAGETQYF
TRBV19	TRBJ2-7	.	.	TGTGCCAGTACGGACCGGCGTGGGACCGAGCAGTACTTC	CASTDRRGTEQYF
TRBV5-4	TRBJ1-2	.	.	TGTGCCAGCAGCTTGGATCTGGAAACCTATGGCTACACCTTC	CASSLDLETYGYTF
TRBV7-9	TRBJ1-1	.	TRBD1	TGTGCCAGCAGTCCTTTGACAGGGGGGGATACTGAAGCTTTCTTT	CASSPLTGGDTEAFF
TRBV7-9	TRBJ2-6	.	.	TGTGCCAGCAGCCCGCGACAGCCTGACTCTGGGGCCAACGTCCTGACTTTC	CASSPRQPDSGANVLTF
TRBV7-9	TRBJ2-7	.	TRBD2	TGTGCCAGCACCGAAGCGGGAGGCTACGAGCAGTACTTC	CASTEAGGYEQYF
TRBV5-1	TRBJ2-7	few	.	TGCGCCAGCAGCTTGGGGGGGGACACCTACGAGCAGTACTTC	CASSLGGDTYEQYF
TRBV28	TRBJ2-1	few	.	TGTGCCAGCAGTTTACCGAACGGCTACAATGAGCAGTTCTTC	CASSLPNGYNEQFF
TRBV4-2	TRBJ1-4	.	.	TGTGCCAGCAGACATACAGGGTCTAATGAAAAACTGTTTTTT	CASRHTGSNEKLFF
TRBV28	TRBJ1-2	.	.	TGTGCCACTGAAACCGGGACAATAGGCTACACCTTC	CATETGTIGYTF
TRBV5-1	TRBJ1-1	.	.	TGCGCCAGCAGAAGAGGGGTAGAGAACACTGAAGCTTTCTTT	CASRRGVENTEAFF